Below are 10 T cell receptor delta chains sequenced from a single sample in a study of gamma-delta chains in newborns, infants, children. With CATT, TCRdb re-called clones from the reads. The sample consists of about 5,400 delta-chain clones, roughly 20% of them appearing once. Material: blood. The receptor set was obtained from a child who was a newborn, infant or young child, either healthy, febrile or measles-vaccinated (not recorded which).

This clone was detected a few times. CDR3: CACGGKDPDKLIF. DNA for the CDR3: TGTGCCTGTGGTGGGAAAGACCCCGATAAACTCATCTTT. This chain joins TRDV2 and TRDJ1; D is undetermined. This CDR3 contains 13 residues. The V gene's germline CDR1 is GEAIGNYY and CDR2 EKD. V lost 5 bases and J lost 3, with 12 bases in between.

This clone occurred a few times. This chain connects TRDV1 to TRDJ1, with 8 bases fitting TRDD3. The CDR3 runs to 20 residues. V trimming: 2 bases; J trimming: 4 bases; junction bases outside the gene matches: 21. Germline lookup yields CDR1 TSWWSYY and CDR2 QGS. The CDR3: CALGEFRRDTRWIGRDKLIF. CDR3 bases: TGTGCTCTTGGGGAATTTCGGAGGGATACGCGATGGATAGGCCGCGATAAACTCATCTTT.

The chain has TRDV1 and TRDJ1; possibly TRDD3 for D (8 bases). V was clipped by 2 bases and J by 4 bases, with 35 bases between them. The CDR3 length is 22 residues. Germline assignment: CDR1 TSWWSYY and CDR2 QGS. CDR3 sequence: CALGEIINLPGLKGYEYDKLIF. The CDR3 nucleotides are TGTGCTCTTGGGGAAATAATCAACCTTCCTGGCTTAAAGGGATACGAGTACGATAAACTCATCTTT.

A note on this clone: This likely came from a read error, as a far larger clone is one base away. The chain uses TRDV2 and TRDJ2, with TRDD3 identical over 12 bases. The J gene is absent in TCRdb and was assigned here via DNA matching to germline. Germline loops: CDR1 GEAIGNYY, CDR2 EKD. The CDR3 is 14 residues long. In nucleotides, the CDR3 is TGTGCCTGTGACGTACTGGGGGATACAGCAAAACTCTTCTTT. It specifies CACDVLGDTAKLFF.

This clone has more than one count but fewer than ten. This chain uses TRDV2 with TRDJ3; 13 nucleotides agree with TRDD3. Germline assignment: CDR1 GEAIGNYY and CDR2 EKD. This CDR3 comprises 20 residues. Unmatched junction bases numbered 10, after V lost 3 bases and J lost 3 bases. Written as DNA, the CDR3 is TGTGCCTGTGACTCCTTACTGGGGGATACGGATCTCTGGGACACCCGACAGATGTTTTTC. Its translation: CACDSLLGDTDLWDTRQMFF.

This clone was counted between two and nine times. The TCRdb protein comes from a much larger clone and disagrees with this DNA's translation at residue 4, likely due to a read error; the protein given here is derived from the DNA. The rearrangement links TRDV2 to TRDJ1, with 7 nucleotides matching TRDD3. The ends lost 5 bases at V and 0 bases at J; junction bases unmatched: 11. The CDR3 spans 16 residues. From germline, CDR1 is GEAIGNYY and CDR2 EKD. CDR3 nucleotide sequence: TGTGCCTGTGGCACTCCGTGGGGGACCCACACCGATAAACTCATCTTT. Translated: CACGTPWGTHTDKLIF.

This clone is labeled medium-sized. The chain links TRDV2 to TRDJ3, with TRDD3 matching 9 bases. CDR1 and CDR2 from the germline V gene are GEAIGNYY and EKD. The CDR3 has 20 residues. V dropped 3 bases and J dropped 1; count of bases not matched to a gene: 12. CDR3 DNA: TGTGCCTGTGACTCCGCGACCGGGGGATACAGGTCCTGGGACACCCGACAGATGTTTTTC. It codes for CACDSATGGYRSWDTRQMFF.

This clone is medium-sized by share. The J gene is TRDJ1, the V gene TRDV2; the D is unclear. CDR3 length: 15 residues. The germline gives CDR1 GEAIGNYY, CDR2 EKD. Trimming shortened V by 1 base and J by 1 base, and 12 bases separated the two germline ends. CDR3 residues: CACDTEAGPTDKLIF. DNA for the CDR3: TGTGCCTGTGACACGGAGGCTGGACCCACCGATAAACTCATCTTT.

This clone was observed a handful of times. This chain links TRDV2 with TRDJ1, with 9 bases that match TRDD3. Because TCRdb records no J gene, it was assigned here through a match of the DNA to germline. V gave up 0 bases and J gave up 4 bases; unmatched junction bases: 14. This CDR3 spans 18 amino acids. Per the germline V gene, CDR1 is GEAIGNYY and CDR2 is EKD. CDR3 in amino acids: CACDTVGAGGFYRDKLIF. The DNA for the CDR3 is TGTGCCTGTGACACCGTCGGGGCTGGGGGATTTTATCGCGATAAACTCATCTTT.

This clone rates as medium-sized. At the DNA level, this CDR3 is encoded by other sequences in the same sample as well. J is TRDJ3 and V is TRDV2; tentative D call: TRDD3 (6 bases). Germline CDR1 is GEAIGNYY and CDR2 is EKD. The CDR3 spans 18 residues. Trimming pared 0 bases from V and 0 bases from J, leaving 11 bases between. DNA for the CDR3: TGTGCCTGTGACACCGTTGGGGATTCCTCCTGGGACACCCGACAGATGTTTTTC. It translates to CACDTVGDSSWDTRQMFF.